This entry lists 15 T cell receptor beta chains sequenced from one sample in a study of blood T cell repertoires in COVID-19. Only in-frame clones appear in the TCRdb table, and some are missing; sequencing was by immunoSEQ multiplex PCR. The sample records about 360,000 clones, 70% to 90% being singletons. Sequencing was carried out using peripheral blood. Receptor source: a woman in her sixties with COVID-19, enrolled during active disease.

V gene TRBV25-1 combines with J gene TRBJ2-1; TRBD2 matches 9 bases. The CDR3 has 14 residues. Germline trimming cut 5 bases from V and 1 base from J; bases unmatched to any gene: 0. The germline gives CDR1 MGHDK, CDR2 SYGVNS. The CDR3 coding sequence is TGTGCCAGCAGTAGCGGGGGGTCCTACAATGAGCAGTTCTTC. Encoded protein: CASSSGGSYNEQFF.

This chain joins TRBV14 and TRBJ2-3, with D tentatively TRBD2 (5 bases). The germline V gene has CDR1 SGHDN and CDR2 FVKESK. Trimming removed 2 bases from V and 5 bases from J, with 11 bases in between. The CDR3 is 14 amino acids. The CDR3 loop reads CASSQLDRGDTQYF. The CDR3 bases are TGTGCCAGCAGCCAATTGGACCGGGGAGATACGCAGTATTTT.

The CDR3 loop reads CASSDLTGATYNEQFF. The CDR3 DNA follows: TGTGCCAGCAGTGACCTTACAGGAGCCACCTACAATGAGCAGTTCTTC. The V and J genes are TRBV6-4 and TRBJ2-1; D is perhaps TRBD1 (5 bases). The CDR3 contains 16 residues. With 2 bases removed from V and 2 bases from J, the gap between germline ends came to 13 bases. Looked up from germline, CDR1 is MRHNA and CDR2 is SNTAGT.

CDR3 loop: CASRGQGIYEQYF. In DNA, the CDR3 is TGTGCCAGCAGGGGACAGGGGATTTACGAGCAGTACTTC. The chain recombines TRBV6-5 with TRBJ2-7; the match to TRBD1 covers 10 bases. The CDR3 covers 13 residues. V dropped 6 bases and J dropped 4; count of bases not matched to a gene: 3. Germline assignment: CDR1 MNHEY and CDR2 SVGAGI.

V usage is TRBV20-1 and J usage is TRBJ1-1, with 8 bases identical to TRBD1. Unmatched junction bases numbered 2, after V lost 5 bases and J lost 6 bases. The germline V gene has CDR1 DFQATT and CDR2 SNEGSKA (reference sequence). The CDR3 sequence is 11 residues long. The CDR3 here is CSAAGGSEAFF. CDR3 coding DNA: TGCAGTGCTGCAGGGGGCTCTGAAGCTTTCTTT.

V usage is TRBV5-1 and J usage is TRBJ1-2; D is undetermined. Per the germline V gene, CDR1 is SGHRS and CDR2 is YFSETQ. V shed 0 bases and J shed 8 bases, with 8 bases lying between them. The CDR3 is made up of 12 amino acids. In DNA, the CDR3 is TGCGCCAGCAGCTTGGAGGCCGGGGGCTACACCTTC. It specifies CASSLEAGGYTF.

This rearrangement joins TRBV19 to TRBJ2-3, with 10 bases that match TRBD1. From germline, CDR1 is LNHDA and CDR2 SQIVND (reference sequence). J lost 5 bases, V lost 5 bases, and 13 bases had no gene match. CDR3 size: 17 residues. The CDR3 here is CASSHEPTGGFVDTQYF. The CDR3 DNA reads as TGTGCCAGTAGTCACGAACCGACAGGGGGCTTTGTAGATACGCAGTATTTT. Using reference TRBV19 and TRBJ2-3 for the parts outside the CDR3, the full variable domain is DGGITQSPKYLFRKEGQNVTLSCEQNLNHDAMYWYRQDPGQGLRLIYYSQIVNDFQKGDIAEGYSVSREKKESFPLTVTSAQKNPTAFYLCASSHEPTGGFVDTQYFGPGTRLTVL.

CDR3 coding DNA: TGTGCCAGCAGCCCCTCGACAGGGGGCGGTTACACTGAAGCTTTCTTT. Its translation: CASSPSTGGGYTEAFF. The rearrangement links TRBV5-4 to TRBJ1-1; TRBD1 matches at 10 bases. Germline CDR1 and CDR2: SGHNT and YYREEE (reference sequence). V trimming: 4 bases; J trimming: 3 bases; junction bases outside the gene matches: 9. The CDR3 covers 16 residues.

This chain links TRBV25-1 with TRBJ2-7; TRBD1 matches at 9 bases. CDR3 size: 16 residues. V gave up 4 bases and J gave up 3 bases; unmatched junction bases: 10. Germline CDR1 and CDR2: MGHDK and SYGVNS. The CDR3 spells CASSGGGTGYYYEQYF. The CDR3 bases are TGTGCCAGCAGTGGGGGGGGGACAGGGTATTACTACGAGCAGTACTTC.

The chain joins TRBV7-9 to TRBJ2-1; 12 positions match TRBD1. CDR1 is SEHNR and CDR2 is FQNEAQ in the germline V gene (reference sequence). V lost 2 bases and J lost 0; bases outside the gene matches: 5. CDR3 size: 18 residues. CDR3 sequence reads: CASSLRDRGLSSYNEQFF. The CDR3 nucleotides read TGTGCCAGCAGCTTAAGGGACAGGGGGCTTAGCTCCTACAATGAGCAGTTCTTC.

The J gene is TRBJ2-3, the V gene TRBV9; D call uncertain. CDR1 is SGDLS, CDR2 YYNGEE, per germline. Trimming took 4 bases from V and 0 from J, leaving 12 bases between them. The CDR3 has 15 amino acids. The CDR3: CASSPYAESTDTQYF. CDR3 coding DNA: TGTGCCAGCAGCCCTTACGCGGAAAGCACAGATACGCAGTATTTT.

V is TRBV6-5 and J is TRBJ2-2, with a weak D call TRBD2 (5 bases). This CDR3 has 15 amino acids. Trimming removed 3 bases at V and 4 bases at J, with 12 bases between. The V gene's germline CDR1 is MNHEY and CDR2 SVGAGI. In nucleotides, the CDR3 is TGTGCCAGCAGTTATCGAGGGCCCCCCACCGGGGAGCTGTTTTTT. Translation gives CASSYRGPPTGELFF.

The CDR3 DNA reads as TGCGCCAGCAGCCAAGATAGAGGACAGGGTCGCTATGGCTACACCTTC. It yields the protein CASSQDRGQGRYGYTF. This chain uses TRBV4-1 with TRBJ1-2, with TRBD1 matching over 8 bases. This CDR3 is built from 16 residues. Unmatched junction bases numbered 7, after V lost 0 bases and J lost 4 bases. CDR1 and CDR2 from the germline V gene are MGHRA and YSYEKL.

CDR3 sequence (DNA): TGTGCCAGCAGCCCCCCCCGAGGGTCTGGGGCCAACGTCCTGACTTTC. The encoded protein is CASSPPRGSGANVLTF. This sequence joins TRBV6-6 and TRBJ2-6; weak D call: TRBD2 (5 bases). This CDR3 has 16 residues. Trimming removed 6 bases at V and 1 base at J, with 13 bases between. The germline V gene has CDR1 MNHNY and CDR2 SVGAGI (reference sequence).

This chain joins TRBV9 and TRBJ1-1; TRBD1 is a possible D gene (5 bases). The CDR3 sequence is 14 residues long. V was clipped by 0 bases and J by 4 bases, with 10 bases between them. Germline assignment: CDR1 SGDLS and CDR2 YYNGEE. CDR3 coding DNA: TGTGCCAGCAGCGTAGGAGACAGTTCCACTGAAGCTTTCTTT. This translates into CASSVGDSSTEAFF.